A selection of T cell receptor beta chains follows, all from one sample in a study of T cells expressing NK-cell markers. For each CDR3 protein, TCRdb gives one entry from its re-call of the 5' RACE reads, without DNA. The table lists about 150,000 distinct CDR3 sequences. Sequencing was performed on blood T cells: a sorted CD56 or NKG2C T cell subset, CD4+ or CD8+ T cells, or bulk PBMC T cells (not recorded which). The receptors come from a man aged 18 to 35 in good health. Each CDR3 is given with its conserved first and last residue.

v_gene: TRBV5-5
j_gene: TRBJ1-1
CDR3aa: CASRAGTGTPNTEAFF

v_gene: TRBV5-1
j_gene: TRBJ1-6
CDR3aa: CASSLVKPDRNSPLHF

v_gene: TRBV20-1
j_gene: TRBJ2-1
CDR3aa: CSARPPGEQFF

v_gene: TRBV7-9
j_gene: TRBJ2-3
CDR3aa: CASSLDSPDTQYF

v_gene: TRBV11-2
j_gene: TRBJ2-1
CDR3aa: CASTFRQGDAYNEQFF

v_gene: TRBV12-3/TRBV12-4
j_gene: TRBJ1-3
CDR3aa: CASRDGGNTIYF

v_gene: TRBV5-1
j_gene: TRBJ2-3
CDR3aa: CASSSYTSGAPADTQYF

v_gene: TRBV11-2
j_gene: TRBJ1-1
CDR3aa: CASSRGRTTEAFF

v_gene: TRBV27
j_gene: TRBJ2-7
CDR3aa: CASSGGGGSYEQYF

v_gene: TRBV12-3/TRBV12-4
j_gene: TRBJ2-5
CDR3aa: CASSYPNLETQYF

v_gene: TRBV27
j_gene: TRBJ2-5
CDR3aa: CASSNRQLQETQYF

v_gene: TRBV6-2/TRBV6-3
j_gene: TRBJ2-3
CDR3aa: CASSTLGQGLDTQYF

v_gene: TRBV10-3
j_gene: TRBJ1-2
CDR3aa: CAIPGLGYGYTF

v_gene: TRBV29-1
j_gene: TRBJ1-4
CDR3aa: CSVDKGMSNEKLFF

v_gene: TRBV2
j_gene: TRBJ2-1
CDR3aa: CASRFPSTEQFF

v_gene: TRBV4-3
j_gene: TRBJ2-1
CDR3aa: CASSLSTGLYNEQFF

v_gene: TRBV25-1
j_gene: TRBJ2-1
CDR3aa: CASAPGQSSYNEQFF

v_gene: TRBV5-6
j_gene: TRBJ2-1
CDR3aa: CASSFTGYYNEQFF

v_gene: TRBV6-1
j_gene: TRBJ1-5
CDR3aa: CASKDGLGGQPQHF

v_gene: TRBV19
j_gene: TRBJ2-1
CDR3aa: CASSLWEVANEQFF

v_gene: TRBV29-1
j_gene: TRBJ1-1
CDR3aa: CSVDVTGEAFF

v_gene: TRBV5-4
j_gene: TRBJ1-5
CDR3aa: CASSLGGQYSNQPQHF

v_gene: TRBV11-2
j_gene: TRBJ2-1
CDR3aa: CASSILAYEQFF

v_gene: TRBV20-1
j_gene: TRBJ2-7
CDR3aa: CSARSVAGGIYEQYF

v_gene: TRBV5-6
j_gene: TRBJ2-5
CDR3aa: CASSLVAGQQETQYF

v_gene: TRBV12-3/TRBV12-4
j_gene: TRBJ1-5
CDR3aa: CASSLKAGRDQPQHF

v_gene: TRBV12-3/TRBV12-4
j_gene: TRBJ2-1
CDR3aa: CASSTTGGVEQFF

v_gene: TRBV29-1
j_gene: TRBJ2-2
CDR3aa: CSVGQLWTGELFF

v_gene: TRBV7-8
j_gene: TRBJ2-1
CDR3aa: CASSQRVVNEQFF

v_gene: TRBV30
j_gene: TRBJ2-1
CDR3aa: CACIPTSSPPGNEQFF

v_gene: TRBV2
j_gene: TRBJ2-1
CDR3aa: CASSDYPGGLSIYNEQFF

v_gene: TRBV7-9
j_gene: TRBJ2-3
CDR3aa: CASGRQGVADTQYF

v_gene: TRBV15
j_gene: TRBJ2-1
CDR3aa: CATGRGTSGSRDEQFF

v_gene: TRBV4-1
j_gene: TRBJ2-1
CDR3aa: CASSPEEWDEQFF

v_gene: TRBV5-1
j_gene: TRBJ2-3
CDR3aa: CASSFLNGTDTQYF

v_gene: TRBV5-4
j_gene: TRBJ2-3
CDR3aa: CASSPGLADTDTQYF

v_gene: TRBV21-1
j_gene: TRBJ2-5
CDR3aa: CASSKSSREVGETQYF

v_gene: TRBV5-6
j_gene: TRBJ2-1
CDR3aa: CASSEPRGSSYNEQFF

v_gene: TRBV27
j_gene: TRBJ1-1
CDR3aa: CASRSHRNTEAFF

v_gene: TRBV12-3/TRBV12-4
j_gene: TRBJ2-3
CDR3aa: CASRKQGSTDTQYF

v_gene: TRBV12-3/TRBV12-4
j_gene: TRBJ2-5
CDR3aa: CASSLTSELQETQYF

v_gene: TRBV5-1
j_gene: TRBJ1-1
CDR3aa: CASTWTGMNTEAFF

v_gene: TRBV6-1
j_gene: TRBJ2-3
CDR3aa: CASSQQGAPGDTQYF

v_gene: TRBV20-1
j_gene: TRBJ2-2
CDR3aa: CSIVDGGELFF

v_gene: TRBV7-8
j_gene: TRBJ2-2
CDR3aa: CASSFLERGGELFF

v_gene: TRBV30
j_gene: TRBJ1-1
CDR3aa: CAWTRQVGSEAFF

v_gene: TRBV6-5
j_gene: TRBJ2-1
CDR3aa: CASSLDRFYNEQFF

v_gene: TRBV6-5
j_gene: TRBJ2-2
CDR3aa: CASSYSLTLGELFF

v_gene: TRBV7-8
j_gene: TRBJ2-2
CDR3aa: CASISSVSTGELFF

v_gene: TRBV6-1
j_gene: TRBJ2-5
CDR3aa: CASTPGLAGFMLEETQYF

v_gene: TRBV11-2
j_gene: TRBJ2-1
CDR3aa: CASSLEARNEQFF

v_gene: TRBV7-6
j_gene: TRBJ2-1
CDR3aa: CASSLGLAGAHPYNEQFF

v_gene: TRBV29-1
j_gene: TRBJ2-5
CDR3aa: CSVEDRGAGETQYF

v_gene: TRBV29-1
j_gene: TRBJ2-2
CDR3aa: CSVSGVIGELFF

v_gene: TRBV7-8
j_gene: TRBJ1-1
CDR3aa: CASSHKTGANTEAFF

v_gene: TRBV19
j_gene: TRBJ2-4
CDR3aa: CASSYSFKNIQYF